This is a list of T cell receptor beta chains from one sample in a study of shared clonotypes between healthy human individuals. The protocol was immunoSEQ multiplex PCR, while the TCRdb copy is restricted to in-frame clones and leaves out a portion. The sample has 1.5 million to 2.5 million clones; approximately 95% are singletons. The source material was naive CD8+ T cells sorted from blood. The receptor source for this set is a man between 18 and 35 years old in good health. The CDR3 runs from the conserved cysteine through the conserved F or W. Each record gives: V gene, J gene, clone size, D gene, CDR3 protein, CDR3 DNA. D genes are given only for firm matches. Clone size appears in some rows only: once, few, many, or a class for an expanded clone.

TRBV7-8,TRBJ2-5,-,-,CASSLGTGQHF,TGTGCCAGCAGCTTAGGAACAGGGCAGCACTTC
TRBV12-5,TRBJ2-7,-,-,CASGLGSGDSIYEQYF,TGTGCTAGTGGTTTGGGCAGCGGGGACAGCATCTACGAGCAGTACTTC
TRBV19,TRBJ1-2,-,-,CASSNFYGYTF,TGTGCCAGTAGTAACTTTTATGGCTACACCTTC
TRBV4-2,TRBJ1-2,-,-,CASSLQTGDDNYGYTF,TGTGCCAGCAGCCTCCAGACAGGAGATGATAACTATGGCTACACCTTC
TRBV4-1,TRBJ2-7,-,TRBD2,CASSQDLASGNEQYF,TGCGCCAGCAGCCAAGACCTGGCTAGCGGGAACGAGCAGTACTTC
TRBV29-1,TRBJ2-7,-,-,CSVVGSRLYEQYF,TGCAGCGTTGTCGGGAGCCGACTCTACGAGCAGTACTTC
TRBV28,TRBJ1-4,-,TRBD1,CASSPTFRDRGEKLFF,TGTGCCAGCAGTCCAACGTTCCGGGACAGAGGGGAAAAACTGTTTTTT
TRBV4-3,TRBJ2-7,-,TRBD1,CASSQEGGGQPSYEQYF,TGCGCCAGCAGCCAAGAAGGGGGCGGGCAACCCTCCTACGAGCAGTACTTC
TRBV13,TRBJ2-2,-,TRBD1,CASSLTGVGTGELFF,TGTGCCAGCAGCCTAACAGGGGTAGGAACCGGGGAGCTGTTTTTT
TRBV2,TRBJ2-1,once,-,CASSTRGNSYNEQFF,TGTGCCAGCAGTACTAGGGGGAACTCCTACAATGAGCAGTTCTTC
TRBV5-1,TRBJ2-7,-,-,CASMSPFAYEQYF,TGCGCCAGCATGAGCCCATTCGCCTACGAGCAGTACTTC
TRBV7-6,TRBJ2-1,-,-,CASSPLGSYNEQFF,TGTGCCAGCAGCCCTCTCGGCTCCTACAATGAGCAGTTCTTC
TRBV5-1,TRBJ2-5,once,-,CASSLAGGRETQYF,TGCGCCAGCAGCTTGGCCGGGGGCAGAGAGACCCAGTACTTC
TRBV4-1,TRBJ1-5,-,-,CASSQESGGGNQPQHF,TGCGCCAGCAGCCAAGAATCAGGAGGTGGCAATCAGCCCCAGCATTTT
TRBV5-6,TRBJ1-2,-,-,CASSLEGGFYGYTF,TGTGCCAGCAGCTTGGAGGGAGGGTTCTATGGCTACACCTTC
TRBV7-9,TRBJ2-3,-,TRBD2,CASSLAGGFTDTQYF,TGTGCCAGCAGTTTAGCGGGGGGGTTCACAGATACGCAGTATTTT
TRBV6-1,TRBJ2-7,-,-,CASSGDTYEQYF,TGTGCCAGCAGTGGGGACACCTACGAGCAGTACTTC
TRBV6-1,TRBJ2-7,-,TRBD1,CASREGQGAPYEQYF,TGTGCCAGCAGAGAGGGACAGGGGGCCCCCTACGAGCAGTACTTC
TRBV20-1,TRBJ2-7,-,-,CSASDGYEQYF,TGCAGTGCTTCGGACGGCTACGAGCAGTACTTC
TRBV7-2,TRBJ2-1,-,-,CASSLRVALYNEQFF,TGTGCCAGCAGCTTAAGGGTAGCCCTTTACAATGAGCAGTTCTTC
TRBV30,TRBJ2-7,once,TRBD2,CAWISGRANNEQYF,TGTGCCTGGATTAGCGGGAGGGCCAACAACGAGCAGTACTTC
TRBV15,TRBJ1-2,few,TRBD1,CATSQGTGDGYTF,TGTGCCACCAGCCAAGGGACAGGGGACGGCTACACCTTC
TRBV5-1,TRBJ2-2,-,TRBD2,CASSLFRSQTSGKGNTGELFF,TGCGCCAGCAGCTTGTTTAGGAGTCAGACTAGCGGGAAGGGGAACACCGGGGAGCTGTTTTTT
TRBV15,TRBJ1-5,-,-,CATSRDGAGLSNQPQHF,TGTGCCACCAGCAGAGACGGAGCAGGCCTTAGCAATCAGCCCCAGCATTTT
TRBV7-9,TRBJ1-1,-,-,CASTGWADTEAFF,TGTGCCAGTACCGGGTGGGCAGACACTGAAGCTTTCTTT
TRBV27,TRBJ2-7,-,TRBD1,CASSSLDRGYEQYF,TGTGCCAGCAGTTCATTGGACAGGGGTTACGAGCAGTACTTC
TRBV28,TRBJ2-1,-,-,CASRLSGTAYNEQFF,TGTGCCAGCAGGCTATCCGGGACGGCCTACAATGAGCAGTTCTTC
TRBV15,TRBJ2-3,-,TRBD1,CATSSGGRGDTQYF,TGTGCCACCTCCTCAGGGGGCAGGGGAGATACGCAGTATTTT
TRBV30,TRBJ2-7,-,-,CAWSATGTGDEQYF,TGTGCCTGGAGTGCGACTGGGACCGGCGACGAGCAGTACTTC
TRBV30,TRBJ2-2,-,-,CAWSIMGTGELFF,TGTGCCTGGAGTATTATGGGCACCGGGGAGCTGTTTTTT
TRBV19,TRBJ2-5,-,-,CASSILIRETQYF,TGTGCCAGTAGTATTCTGATCAGAGAGACCCAGTACTTC
TRBV7-9,TRBJ2-5,-,-,CASSRSSGQETQYF,TGTGCCAGCAGCCGTTCCTCCGGGCAAGAGACCCAGTACTTC
TRBV6-5,TRBJ1-1,-,-,CASSYGRKPNTEAFF,TGTGCCAGCAGTTACGGGAGGAAACCGAACACTGAAGCTTTCTTT
TRBV4-3,TRBJ2-7,-,TRBD2,CASSHGTSGGYEQYF,TGCGCCAGCAGCCACGGGACTAGCGGGGGCTACGAGCAGTACTTC
TRBV19,TRBJ1-1,once,-,CASRKADNTEAFF,TGTGCCAGTAGGAAGGCAGACAACACTGAAGCTTTCTTT
TRBV6-1,TRBJ1-1,-,TRBD1,CASREWTGVNTEAFF,TGTGCCAGCAGAGAGTGGACAGGGGTGAACACTGAAGCTTTCTTT
TRBV7-9,TRBJ2-3,once,-,CASSPLGVWEGLDTQYF,TGTGCCAGCAGCCCTCTAGGAGTTTGGGAAGGGTTGGATACGCAGTATTTT
TRBV6-5,TRBJ1-5,-,-,CASSQDGFNQPQHF,TGTGCCAGCAGCCAGGACGGGTTCAATCAGCCCCAGCATTTT
TRBV27,TRBJ2-1,-,-,CASSTLGSYNEQFF,TGTGCCAGCTCGACCTTAGGCTCCTACAATGAGCAGTTCTTC
TRBV12-2,TRBJ2-5,-,-,CASRLGVGQRVQETQYF,TGTGCAAGTCGCTTAGGAGTGGGACAGAGAGTTCAAGAGACCCAGTACTTC